This paragraph reports one T cell receptor beta chain. Measured with immunoSEQ multiplex PCR; TCRdb has only the in-frame clones, and not every one. Seen here are approximately 2.5 million clones, just over 90% observed once, and the top ten hold 0.11% to 0.15%. This entry is derived from a study of shared clonotypes between healthy human individuals. The overall study: Per donor, three plates held CD4 naive cells, three held CD4 memory, two held CD8 naive and one held CD8 memory.

A CD45RA-negative memory subset and a CD45RA+ naive subset were separated from the CD4+ cells. V was clipped by 0 bases and J by 6 bases; unmatched bases: 7. There are 16 residues in the CDR3. In germline, CDR1 is LNHNV, CDR2 YYDKDF (reference sequence). Input material: naive CD4+ T cells sorted from blood. Described subset: CD45RA+ positively selected. This chain links TRBV15 with TRBJ2-2; 7 bases are shared with TRBD2. The sequence was collected from a man younger than 30 in good health. The CDR3 is CATSREVGGGSGELFF. CDR3 in DNA: TGTGCCACCAGCAGAGAAGTTGGGGGAGGGTCCGGGGAGCTGTTTTTT.